What follows are 13 T cell receptor beta chains derived from one specimen sequenced in a study of PD-1 blockade in classical Hodgkin lymphoma (dated by TCRdb to 2018 to 2021). The label giving this sample's time point can be read as: cycle 1 day 1 (C1D1), immediately before nivolumab initiation. Every trial patient had relapsed following autologous stem cell transplantation, and prior brentuximab vedotin exposure was what differed among cohorts A, B and C. Preparation of the library involved the immunoSEQ multiplex PCR assay. TCRdb holds this immuneACCESS table with in-frame rearrangements only. Some clones are missing; in checked studies, unresolved V genes explain under half, and the rest has no known cause. Within this sample are about 40,000 clones, with over 65% of them counted one time only. 9.5% to 12% of the sample lies in the top ten. Sample: peripheral blood mononuclear cells (PBMCs), taken at baseline. The origin of the receptors is a human donor with classical Hodgkin lymphoma.

The DNA for the CDR3 is TGCGCCAGCAGGTTGACAGGGTCCCGGGAAGAGACCCAGTACTTC. Its translation: CASRLTGSREETQYF. The chain uses TRBV5-1 and TRBJ2-5, with 7 bases that match TRBD1. The CDR3 has 15 residues. With 5 bases clipped from V and 3 bases from J, the junction kept 10 bases outside the gene matches. Germline loops: CDR1 SGHRS, CDR2 YFSETQ. Full variable domain (missing parts from reference TRBV5-1 and TRBJ2-5): KAGVTQTPRYLIKTRGQQVTLSCSPISGHRSVSWYQQTPGQGLQFLFEYFSETQRNKGNFPGRFSGRQFSNSRSEMNVSTLELGDSALYLCASRLTGSREETQYFGPGTRLLVL.

The J gene is TRBJ2-3, the V gene TRBV23-1, with D perhaps matching TRBD2 (5 bases). TRBV23-1 is given ORF status, its function remaining uncertain. The CDR3 totals 18 residues. Trimming removed 7 bases from V and 1 base from J, with 24 bases in between. The CDR3: CASTGRGQGRAGTDTQYF. The CDR3 DNA sequence: TGCGCCAGCACCGGGCGAGGCCAAGGGCGAGCGGGCACAGATACGCAGTATTTT.

J is TRBJ1-1 and V is TRBV18; D unclear. V shed 4 bases and J shed 0 bases, with 9 bases lying between them. Germline loops: CDR1 KGHSH, CDR2 LQKENI. This CDR3 region has 14 residues. The CDR3 nucleotides are TGTGCCAGCTCACAGGAGAACATGAACACTGAAGCTTTCTTT. Amino acid sequence: CASSQENMNTEAFF.

The J gene is TRBJ1-1, the V gene TRBV20-1; D gene uncertain. Trimming pared 0 bases from V and 11 bases from J, leaving 10 bases between. CDR3 length: 11 residues. CDR1 is DFQATT, CDR2 SNEGSKA, per germline (reference sequence). The CDR3 protein is CSARDGKRAFF. The CDR3 DNA sequence: TGCAGTGCTAGAGATGGGAAGAGGGCTTTCTTT.

This sequence joins TRBV13 and TRBJ2-3, with TRBD2 identical over 8 bases. Looked up from germline, CDR1 is PRHDT and CDR2 is FYEKMQ (reference sequence). The CDR3 is 16 residues long. The V and J ends lost 5 bases and 2 bases, in that order; junction bases with no gene match: 9. The CDR3: CASSPRTSRTTDTQYF. DNA of the CDR3: TGTGCCAGCAGCCCGAGGACTAGCCGAACCACAGATACGCAGTATTTT.

This clone was detected many times. The chain recombines TRBV5-1 with TRBJ1-2; weak D call: TRBD1 (5 bases). Germline-derived CDR1 and CDR2 are SGHRS and YFSETQ. The CDR3 is 13 amino acids. V lost 0 bases and J 7 bases, leaving 10 bases between the germline ends. The CDR3 DNA reads TGCGCCAGCAGCTTGGGGCAGGGTGGTGGCTACACCTTC. This encodes CASSLGQGGGYTF.

V usage is TRBV2 and J usage is TRBJ2-7; 11 bases agree with TRBD2. V was pared by 1 base and J by 1 base, with 6 bases of the junction left unmatched. The CDR3 loop spans 17 amino acids. Germline V gene lookup returns CDR1 SNHLY and CDR2 FYNNEI. The CDR3, as DNA: TGTGCCAGCAGTGAAGGACTAGCGGGACTGTATTCCTACGAGCAGTACTTC. Its translation is CASSEGLAGLYSYEQYF.

The V call is TRBV14, the J call TRBJ1-2; TRBD1 agrees at 7 bases. CDR3 length equals 18 residues. Per the germline V gene, CDR1 is SGHDN and CDR2 is FVKESK. V was clipped by 1 base and J by 0 bases; unmatched bases: 11. The CDR3, as DNA: TGTGCCAGCAGCCAAGCTCTAATTGGACAGGCAACTAACTATGGCTACACCTTC. Its protein product is CASSQALIGQATNYGYTF.

This sequence joins TRBV29-1 and TRBJ2-5; the D gene is possibly TRBD1 (5 bases). This CDR3 is built from 12 residues. Trimming shortened V by 2 bases and J by 3 bases, and 7 bases separated the two germline ends. Germline V gene lookup returns CDR1 SQVTM and CDR2 ANQGSEA. CDR3 residues: CSVEQGEETQYF. CDR3 bases: TGCAGCGTTGAACAAGGGGAAGAGACCCAGTACTTC.

V is TRBV11-3 and J is TRBJ2-1; D gene uncertain. V gave up 0 bases and J gave up 9 bases, with 9 bases separating them. CDR3 length: 13 amino acids. Germline values: CDR1 SGHNT, CDR2 YENEEA. The CDR3 coding sequence is TGTGCCAGCAGCTTAGATTCGGTAGCTGAGCAGTTCTTC. As protein: CASSLDSVAEQFF.

The chain recombines TRBV27 with TRBJ2-1; TRBD2 aligns across 11 bases. This CDR3 is 14 amino acids long. J was trimmed by 9 bases and V by 7 bases; bases with no gene match: 8. Looked up from germline, CDR1 is MNHEY and CDR2 is SMNVEV (reference sequence). The CDR3 here is CASNILAGVGEQFF. The CDR3 DNA reads as TGTGCCAGCAACATACTAGCGGGAGTAGGTGAGCAGTTCTTC.

The CDR3 spells CASSLVLIVGEQYF. CDR3 nucleotide sequence: TGTGCCAGCAGCTTAGTTTTAATCGTGGGGGAGCAGTACTTC. J is TRBJ2-7 and V is TRBV11-2, with no clear D. The CDR3 covers 14 residues. Germline loops: CDR1 SGHAT, CDR2 FQNNGV. Trimming stripped 1 base from V and 7 bases from J, with 14 bases between.

This chain connects TRBV7-2 to TRBJ2-1; possibly TRBD1 for D (5 bases). V shed 0 bases and J shed 12 bases, with 9 bases lying between them. This CDR3 comprises 12 residues. The V gene's germline CDR1 is SGHTA and CDR2 FQGNSA. This CDR3 is CASSLAWGGQFF. The CDR3 DNA reads as TGTGCCAGCAGCTTAGCCTGGGGCGGGCAGTTCTTC.